This TCR beta chain was documented in a study of blood T cell repertoires in COVID-19. Germline CDR1 KGHSH, CDR2 LQKENI. This CDR3 has 15 residues. Losses at the gene ends were 0 bases for V and 7 bases for J; bases not matched to a gene: 4. Sequencing used immunoSEQ multiplex PCR; TCRdb keeps in-frame clones, though not all of them. The table has 60,000 or so clones, 87% seen once; the top ten hold roughly a tenth. The sample was peripheral blood. The sequence derives from a human donor with acute or convalescent COVID-19. The donor label of this sample is uncertain. The chain joins TRBV18 to TRBJ2-7, with TRBD1 identical over 12 bases. The CDR3: CASSPPGQGAGEQYF. The CDR3 nucleotides read TGTGCCAGCTCACCACCGGGACAGGGGGCCGGGGAGCAGTACTTC.